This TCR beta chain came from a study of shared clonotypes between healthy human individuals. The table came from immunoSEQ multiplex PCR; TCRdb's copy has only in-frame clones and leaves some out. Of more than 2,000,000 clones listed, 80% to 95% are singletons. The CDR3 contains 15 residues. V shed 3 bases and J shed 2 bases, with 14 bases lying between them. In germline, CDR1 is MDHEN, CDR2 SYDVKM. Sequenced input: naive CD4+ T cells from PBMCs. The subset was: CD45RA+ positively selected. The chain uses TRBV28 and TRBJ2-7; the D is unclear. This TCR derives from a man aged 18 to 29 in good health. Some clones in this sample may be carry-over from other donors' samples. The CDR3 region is CASSFHKGGAYEQYF. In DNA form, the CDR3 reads TGTGCCAGCAGTTTCCACAAGGGCGGTGCCTACGAGCAGTACTTC.